This T cell receptor beta chain was sequenced during a study of spatial heterogeneity in lung cancer. Study as a whole: The donor population consisted of some 72 patients with untreated, early-stage non-small cell lung cancer. Across the raw uncorrected reads, a unique TCR and UMI combination was observed, on average, more than ten times.

Indicated time point: blood at routine non-recurrence follow-up after resection. Germline V gives CDR1 MDHEN, CDR2 SYDVKM. CDR3 length: 15 residues. Trimming took 6 bases from V and 6 from J; bases not matched to a gene: 7. From the 5' RACE reads, TCRdb called clonotypes with MiXCR, one entry per CDR3 protein. The sample carries 110,000 or so distinct CDR3 sequences, approximately 11% recorded once. This chain links TRBV28 with TRBJ2-7; 14 nucleotides align to TRBD2. The sequencing here drew on PBMCs, taken at follow-up. This TCR derives from a female donor with early-stage non-small cell lung cancer. The CDR3 region has the DNA TGTGCCAGCAGCCTGGGACTAGCGGGAGTACTCGAGCAGTACTTC. It specifies CASSLGLAGVLEQYF.